The source of this TCR beta chain is a study of tissue T cells after allogeneic stem cell transplantation. The wider study: Of the grafts for graft-versus-host disease patients, four were unmodified and three CD34-selected.

CDR3 length: 14 amino acids. The germline V and J ends were trimmed by 3 bases and 3 bases, with 9 bases remaining between them. Germline V gene data show CDR1 as SNHLY and CDR2 as FYNNEI. Sequencing used immunoSEQ multiplex PCR; TCRdb keeps in-frame clones, though not all of them. The profile shows about 26,000 clones, around 90% of them singletons. This clone was counted only a few times. Its target is unknown. General study points: Alloreactivity or antigen specificity of tissue TCRs was not determined; some clones might be host cells. Only a limited share of tissue TCRs appeared in blood or spleen.

The chain recombines TRBV2 with TRBJ1-5; D is uncertain. The sample consisted of blood, taken before transplantation. The TCR originated in a male donor aged 60 or over who later had graft-versus-host disease after an allogeneic stem cell transplant. The CDR3, as DNA: TGTGCCAGCAGTGACCGGGCGCTCAATCAGCCCCAGCATTTT. Amino acid sequence: CASSDRALNQPQHF.